This T cell receptor beta chain comes out of a study of cytomegalovirus exposure and HLA in healthy donors (dated by TCRdb to about 2017). In terms of the full investigation: An earlier analysis of around 600 of the donors reported approximately 300 Gb of sequence data and approximately 110 million unique TCR beta sequences from roughly 200 million T cells. Around 320 gigabases of sequencing data and tens of millions of unique TCR sequences were included in an early release covering several hundred HLA-typed donors. Of the 300 to 400 genotyped donors, around 81% fell in the genetic ancestry cluster associated with self-reported Caucasian donors. The aim of the study was to test whether cataloging public T cell receptors could identify signatures of past pathogen exposure. The study profiled the T cell repertoires of some 610 subjects by immunosequencing and related them to cytomegalovirus serostatus. A separate validation cohort of roughly 130 different subjects was used in addition to the 666-subject first cohort. To predict cytomegalovirus infection status, the study combined high-throughput TCR immunosequencing, statistical association of individual TCRs with disease status, and machine learning. A later analysis re-analyzed previously published TCR beta repertoires from 600 to 850 donors and added high-resolution HLA genotyping to study TCR occurrence patterns. Rather than drawing on any new phenotypic data, the later analysis identified candidate immune exposures from TCR beta sequences and the way those sequences occurred across donors. An earlier analysis of 587 of the donors used high-throughput TCR beta sequencing to judge whether each TCR beta V gene segment behaved as functional or pseudogenic. Alongside the repertoire data, information on donor age, sex, ethnicity and CMV serostatus was compiled. In a later genetic analysis, genome-wide SNP genotypes for about three fifths of the roughly 670 donors were used, and that subset was treated as a discovery cohort. Every repertoire in the discovery cohort had been generated on one and the same sequencing platform. Both class I and class II loci were covered by HLA typing, at four-digit resolution. The number of donors typed differed by locus, with roughly 629-640 for A, B, C, DRB1 and DQB1, roughly 520 for DQA1, 600 to 610 for DPA1, and some 450 for DPB1. Four or five DR-DQ haplotypes were handled as single units for association and clustering, since linkage in the cohort was strong. On average, around 200,000 unique TCR beta nucleotide sequences were sequenced per donor among several hundred genotyped donors of the cohort, with around 19% of those sequences being non-productive.

A note on this clone: What antigen it recognizes has not been identified.

In total, 666 healthy bone marrow donors made up the cohort. All cohort members were sampled while nominally healthy, although unrecorded immune exposures were likely present. The donor was CMV seropositive and belonged to the group of 250 to 300 seropositive cohort members. A peripheral blood sample was provided by each donor, and peripheral blood mononuclear cells were used for TCR beta sequencing. Genomic DNA was extracted from the blood cell samples with the Qiagen DNeasy Blood Extraction Kit. Library generation was performed with the immunoSEQ multiplex PCR assay. For the multiplex PCR, a mixture combining 60 forward primers for TCR Vbeta segments and 13 reverse primers for TCR Jbeta segments was used. Amplification of the CDR3 region of rearranged TCR beta genes was performed with a multiplex PCR assay on genomic DNA. The amplified TCR beta libraries were sequenced on the Illumina HiSeq System as 87-base-pair reads. On the authors' methods: A later analysis tallied 75 million to 85 million unique TCR beta chains across the approximately 670 repertoires, and some 12 million of those chains were shared by two or more donors. Raw reads were error-corrected and collapsed into unique sequences by a nearest-neighbor algorithm in which closely related sequences were merged to remove PCR and sequencing errors. CDR3 sequences were aligned to IMGT reference sequences to assign V, D and J gene segments. For a sequence to be retained, at least a six-nucleotide match to both a V gene segment and a J gene segment was required. A rearrangement counted as productive if the CDR3 had no stop codons and remained in frame with V and J, and every other rearrangement counted as non-productive. Following IMGT convention, CDR3 was defined as the stretch from the second conserved V-encoded cysteine up to the conserved J-encoded phenylalanine. The earlier analysis of 587 of the donors excluded any sequence lacking an unambiguous match to a single V gene segment. An earlier analysis of 587 of the donors called V segments functional above 56.7% productive rearrangements and segregating when the between-donor standard deviation exceeded 5%. A statistical classification framework was built for diagnosing cytomegalovirus status from the catalog of TCR beta chain sequences. A later analysis assigned V and J genes by comparing TCR nucleotide sequences with IMGT/GENE-DB human TR gene sequences. The TCRdist pipeline was used in a later analysis to assign CDR3 sequences and most-parsimonious VDJ recombination scenarios. A later analysis defined each TCR beta chain by its CDR3 amino acid sequence plus V-gene family, and excluded reads lacking a unique V-gene family. In a later analysis, around 600 highly shared, low-generation-probability nucleotide sequences were removed to address suspected cross-contamination and a sequencing artifact. In a later analysis, a clonal expansion index for each public chain was calculated from normalized within-repertoire ranks of inferred template counts. In a later analysis, generation probabilities were computed using a VDJ recombination model fitted to out-of-frame rearrangements, and the results were checked against IGoR. In a later analysis, hypergeometric tests were used to score TCR-TCR, TCR-HLA and TCR-CMV co-occurrence, with a repertoire-size bias correction applied to TCR pairs. In a later analysis, false discovery rates were estimated by permuting HLA or CMV assignments 20 times. In a later analysis, co-occurring TCRs were grouped with DBSCAN, and TCRdist sequence similarity was added when clustering was performed within HLA-allele-positive subsets. Repertoires with fewer than 30,000 or more than 120,000 public chains, plus five repertoires with anomalous nucleotide sharing, were excluded from co-occurrence clustering. In its TCRdb copy, this immuneACCESS table keeps in-frame sequences only and misses some clones. Where compared with another copy, unresolved V genes explain less than half of these, and the others have no known cause. V and J calls and clone size are given by that table; D and trimming were obtained from the DNA. This sample's records show tens of thousands of clones. The ten largest clones add up to over 3% of the sample.

CDR1 LNHDA and CDR2 SQIVND were looked up in the germline V gene (reference sequence). V is clipped by 3 bases and J by 4 bases, and the sequence between their germline boundaries is 6 bases long. Spanning cysteine to phenylalanine, the CDR3 consists of 12 amino acids. The retained sequence is limited to the CDR3, 36 bases, with the frame set at the first base. Beyond this particular receptor, the publication reports: A further reported finding was that TCR beta sequences accurately predicted the HLA-A and HLA-B alleles for most subjects in the first cohort. The authors suggested that the approach could potentially be extended to other disease states and immunological phenotypes. Three of the identified cytomegalovirus-associated TCR beta chains were confirmed in vitro to be specific for cytomegalovirus antigens. Because HLA typing was unavailable for some donors at each locus, only the typed subset was used in association tests. The earlier analysis of approximately 560 of the donors excluded roughly 17 rarely observed V segments, including chromosome 9 orphons, because counts were too low. A group of highly shared sequence variants was considered likely to be a technical artifact of the sequencing pipeline. In a later analysis, TCR association rates were found to vary across HLA loci, with the most associated TCRs seen for DRB1 alleles and the fewest for HLA-C alleles. Several of the top co-occurrence clusters appeared to be linked to parvovirus B19, influenza, CMV and Epstein-Barr virus, according to a later analysis. In a later analysis, HLA-associated TCR beta chains were found to be more clonally expanded and to have lower generation probabilities than equally common non-associated chains. Some IMGT-functional V segments, including TRBV6-2 and TRBV6-3, could not be distinguished by the 87-base-pair reads and were therefore excluded. The classifier was reported to diagnose cytomegalovirus status with high specificity and sensitivity in both the original cohort and the validation cohort. According to a later analysis, most CMV-associated TCR beta chains appeared to be HLA-restricted, and the HLA associations seemed to be driven largely by CMV exposure. Strong co-occurrence of HLA alleles, especially DR and DQ, made assigning TCR associations to individual alleles difficult. According to a later genetic analysis, donors in an Asian-associated ancestry cluster had fewer N-insertions in productive TCRs than the roughly 660-donor mean. Most TCR sequences were seen in very few donors, while some public TCRs were found in many individuals. An association between a missense DCLRE1C variant and V-gene and J-gene trimming of TCR beta chains was found in a later genetic analysis and replicated in an independent cohort. Roughly uniform sequencing depth across donors was assumed in presence/absence analyses, although this assumption may not hold. Correlated functional status among segregating V segments might reflect linkage disequilibrium, but an unknown experimental factor could not be ruled out. An earlier analysis of approximately 540 of the donors showed that most TCR beta V segments appeared in productive rearrangements either about 87% or about 30% of the time, which broadly matched IMGT annotations. A later analysis associated 15,000 to 20,000 TCR beta sequences with specific HLA alleles at a false discovery rate of 0.05. The only immune exposure information available for the cohort was CMV serostatus. The cohort was sequenced for TCR beta chains only, and without alpha or paired-chain data the features that could be detected were limited. In the study, 164 TCR beta chains were listed as associated with cytomegalovirus.

The receptor comes from a woman between 25 and 40 years old in good health and CMV-seropositive. This chain joins TRBV19 to TRBJ2-5; 6 matching bases give a weak D call of TRBD2. Sequencing was performed on PBMCs. The CDR3 reads as follows: CASSIGGETQYF. At the DNA level, the sequence is TGTGCCAGTAGTATCGGGGGAGAGACCCAGTACTTC.